The clone carrying this T cell receptor beta chain was seen a handful of times. What it binds is not known. This sample is part of a study of blood T cells in healthy people across ages. Alongside a J-beta primer mix, a sample-barcoded 5' primer served in a second PCR lasting about 6 to 11 cycles. Each CDR3 protein gets one entry after TCRdb re-called the 5' RACE reads with MiXCR. The sample includes roughly 2 million distinct CDR3 sequences, less than 50% of them seen just once. Whole-study findings and limits: Fewer expanded clones and more diversity marked long-lived versus aged donors. A roughly linear fall in TCR beta diversity per million T cells was seen with increasing age. Investigators viewed diversity estimates from one million T cells as underestimates, the study reported.

The germline CDR1 and CDR2 sequences are SGHDN and FVKESK. The CDR3 sequence is 17 residues long. Trimming removed 3 bases from V and 0 bases from J; junction bases left unmatched: 9. This TCR was recovered from a woman between 40 and 55 years old in good health. The chain uses TRBV14 and TRBJ2-5; 8 bases are shared with TRBD2. Sequenced sample: blood. CDR3 protein: CASSHEGLAGHQETQYF. CDR3 nucleotide sequence: TGTGCCAGCAGCCATGAAGGACTAGCAGGGCACCAAGAGACCCAGTACTTC.